The rows below give T cell receptor beta chains drawn from one sample of a study of blood T cell repertoires in COVID-19. TCRdb keeps only in-frame clones here, not all; method: immunoSEQ multiplex PCR. Of some 200,000 clones in the sample, 80% were seen once. Material for sequencing was PBMCs or T cells enriched from blood (not recorded which). Source of these receptors: a middle-aged woman with acute COVID-19. Each CDR3 is given with its conserved first and last residue. Fields, in order: J gene, V gene, D gene, clone size, CDR3 protein, CDR3 DNA. The D gene is left open where the match is weak. For some rows the clone size is stated as once, few or many, or as a class when expanded; others skip it.

J gene: TRBJ2-7; V gene: TRBV9; D gene: .; clone size: .; CDR3 protein: CASSVGDSFYEQYF; CDR3 DNA: TGTGCCAGCAGCGTGGGGGACTCGTTCTACGAGCAGTACTTC
J gene: TRBJ1-4; V gene: TRBV5-1; D gene: .; clone size: .; CDR3 protein: CASSLVVGEKLFF; CDR3 DNA: TGCGCCAGCAGCTTGGTAGTTGGTGAAAAACTGTTTTTT
J gene: TRBJ1-5; V gene: TRBV7-9; D gene: .; clone size: .; CDR3 protein: CASSLTTGSNQPQHF; CDR3 DNA: TGTGCCAGCAGTTTGACCACCGGGAGCAATCAGCCCCAGCATTTT
J gene: TRBJ2-2; V gene: TRBV4-3; D gene: .; clone size: .; CDR3 protein: CASSERQYTGELFF; CDR3 DNA: TGCGCCAGCAGCGAAAGACAGTACACCGGGGAGCTGTTTTTT
J gene: TRBJ2-7; V gene: TRBV14; D gene: .; clone size: .; CDR3 protein: CASSHGSRSYDRPYEQYF; CDR3 DNA: TGTGCCAGCAGCCATGGGTCTCGGAGTTACGACCGACCCTACGAGCAGTACTTC
J gene: TRBJ2-1; V gene: TRBV10-3; D gene: .; clone size: .; CDR3 protein: CAISESTDRRNNEQFF; CDR3 DNA: TGTGCCATCAGTGAGTCCACCGACAGGAGGAATAATGAGCAGTTCTTC
J gene: TRBJ1-2; V gene: TRBV29-1; D gene: .; clone size: .; CDR3 protein: CSVEVLSDGYTF; CDR3 DNA: TGCAGCGTTGAAGTTTTGTCCGATGGCTACACCTTC
J gene: TRBJ2-7; V gene: TRBV7-9; D gene: TRBD1; clone size: .; CDR3 protein: CASSAQGDPPYEQYF; CDR3 DNA: TGTGCCAGCAGCGCACAGGGGGATCCCCCCTACGAGCAGTACTTC
J gene: TRBJ1-5; V gene: TRBV2; D gene: .; clone size: .; CDR3 protein: CASKGGSNQPQHF; CDR3 DNA: TGTGCCAGCAAGGGGGGGAGCAATCAGCCCCAGCATTTT
J gene: TRBJ1-5; V gene: TRBV9; D gene: .; clone size: .; CDR3 protein: CASSVGPDSNQPQHF; CDR3 DNA: TGTGCCAGCAGCGTAGGGCCCGATAGCAATCAGCCCCAGCATTTT
J gene: TRBJ1-6; V gene: TRBV5-4; D gene: .; clone size: .; CDR3 protein: CASSLDLSIASDSPLHF; CDR3 DNA: TGTGCCAGCAGCTTGGACCTCAGTATAGCATCGGATTCACCCCTCCACTTT
J gene: TRBJ2-1; V gene: TRBV19; D gene: TRBD2; clone size: few; CDR3 protein: CASSIDETSGRVNEQFF; CDR3 DNA: TGTGCCAGTAGTATAGACGAAACTAGCGGGAGGGTCAATGAGCAGTTCTTC
J gene: TRBJ2-7; V gene: TRBV23-1; D gene: .; clone size: .; CDR3 protein: CASSQFRGGQFIFYEQYF; CDR3 DNA: TGCGCCAGCAGTCAATTTCGGGGGGGACAGTTCATTTTCTACGAGCAGTACTTC
J gene: TRBJ2-2; V gene: TRBV5-4; D gene: .; clone size: .; CDR3 protein: CASSLVAGYDTGELFF; CDR3 DNA: TGTGCCAGCAGCTTGGTTGCGGGGTATGACACCGGGGAGCTGTTTTTT
J gene: TRBJ1-5; V gene: TRBV6-2/TRBV6-3; D gene: TRBD1; clone size: .; CDR3 protein: CASSFQGASNQPQHF; CDR3 DNA: TGTGCCAGCAGCTTCCAGGGGGCGAGCAATCAGCCCCAGCATTTT
J gene: TRBJ1-2; V gene: TRBV7-8; D gene: TRBD1; clone size: .; CDR3 protein: CASTWDRDGGYTF; CDR3 DNA: TGTGCCAGCACCTGGGACAGGGACGGTGGCTACACCTTC
J gene: TRBJ1-1; V gene: TRBV27; D gene: .; clone size: .; CDR3 protein: CASSLFGVNTEAFF; CDR3 DNA: TGTGCCAGCAGTTTATTCGGGGTGAACACTGAAGCTTTCTTT
J gene: TRBJ2-4; V gene: TRBV18; D gene: .; clone size: .; CDR3 protein: CASSPRISSENIQYF; CDR3 DNA: TGTGCCAGCTCACCACGGATTAGCAGTGAAAACATTCAGTACTTC
J gene: TRBJ2-1; V gene: TRBV7-3; D gene: TRBD2; clone size: .; CDR3 protein: CASSLIPLALAGGLNEQFF; CDR3 DNA: TGTGCCAGCAGCTTAATACCTTTGGCACTAGCGGGAGGGCTCAATGAGCAGTTCTTC
J gene: TRBJ2-1; V gene: TRBV28; D gene: TRBD2; clone size: .; CDR3 protein: CASSSIAGGGNEQFF; CDR3 DNA: TGTGCCAGCAGTTCCATAGCGGGAGGCGGAAATGAGCAGTTCTTC
J gene: TRBJ1-6; V gene: TRBV30; D gene: .; clone size: .; CDR3 protein: CAWSVDQTPLHF; CDR3 DNA: TGTGCCTGGAGTGTAGATCAGACACCCCTCCACTTT
J gene: TRBJ2-5; V gene: TRBV15; D gene: TRBD2; clone size: .; CDR3 protein: CATSRDPPGGQETQYF; CDR3 DNA: TGTGCCACCAGCAGAGATCCCCCGGGGGGACAAGAGACCCAGTACTTC
J gene: TRBJ2-5; V gene: TRBV29-1; D gene: .; clone size: few; CDR3 protein: CSVVRQGRQETQYF; CDR3 DNA: TGCAGCGTTGTCAGGCAGGGTCGGCAAGAGACCCAGTACTTC
J gene: TRBJ1-1; V gene: TRBV29-1; D gene: TRBD1; clone size: .; CDR3 protein: CSAGGQGNTEAFF; CDR3 DNA: TGCAGCGCCGGAGGACAGGGGAACACTGAAGCTTTCTTT
J gene: TRBJ1-1; V gene: TRBV6-6; D gene: .; clone size: .; CDR3 protein: CASWGRTMNTEAFF; CDR3 DNA: TGTGCCAGTTGGGGGCGGACAATGAACACTGAAGCTTTCTTT
J gene: TRBJ1-2; V gene: TRBV10-2; D gene: TRBD1; clone size: .; CDR3 protein: CASRSGQGYGYTF; CDR3 DNA: TGCGCCAGCAGATCCGGACAGGGTTATGGCTACACCTTC
J gene: TRBJ2-7; V gene: TRBV27; D gene: TRBD2; clone size: .; CDR3 protein: CASGPGTSHFYEQYF; CDR3 DNA: TGTGCCAGCGGACCCGGGACTAGTCACTTTTACGAGCAGTACTTC
J gene: TRBJ2-7; V gene: TRBV27; D gene: TRBD2; clone size: .; CDR3 protein: CASSLRGLEAEQYF; CDR3 DNA: TGTGCCAGCAGTTTAAGGGGACTAGAAGCCGAGCAGTACTTC
J gene: TRBJ2-7; V gene: TRBV5-1; D gene: TRBD1; clone size: .; CDR3 protein: CASSRDRGSYEQYF; CDR3 DNA: TGCGCCAGCAGCCGGGACAGGGGTTCCTACGAGCAGTACTTC
J gene: TRBJ1-3; V gene: TRBV5-1; D gene: .; clone size: .; CDR3 protein: CASSRGTPGNTIYF; CDR3 DNA: TGCGCCAGCAGCAGGGGGACACCTGGAAACACCATATATTTT
J gene: TRBJ1-2; V gene: TRBV9; D gene: TRBD1; clone size: .; CDR3 protein: CASSEGGTGEQGGYTF; CDR3 DNA: TGTGCCAGCAGCGAGGGGGGGACAGGGGAGCAGGGTGGCTACACCTTC
J gene: TRBJ2-1; V gene: TRBV20-1; D gene: .; clone size: .; CDR3 protein: CSARAREQFF; CDR3 DNA: TGCAGTGCTAGAGCCCGGGAGCAGTTCTTC
J gene: TRBJ2-3; V gene: TRBV7-7; D gene: .; clone size: .; CDR3 protein: CASSLGAAQDTQYF; CDR3 DNA: TGTGCTAGCAGCTTAGGGGCCGCCCAAGATACGCAGTATTTT
J gene: TRBJ2-6; V gene: TRBV29-1; D gene: TRBD1; clone size: .; CDR3 protein: CSVLTGGTGANVLTF; CDR3 DNA: TGCAGCGTGCTAACAGGGGGTACTGGGGCCAACGTCCTGACTTTC
J gene: TRBJ2-3; V gene: TRBV19; D gene: TRBD1; clone size: .; CDR3 protein: CASSTGGAADTQYF; CDR3 DNA: TGTGCCAGTAGTACAGGGGGCGCCGCAGATACGCAGTATTTT
J gene: TRBJ1-1; V gene: TRBV9; D gene: TRBD1; clone size: .; CDR3 protein: CASTRTGNTEAFF; CDR3 DNA: TGTGCCAGCACGAGGACAGGAAACACTGAAGCTTTCTTT
J gene: TRBJ2-1; V gene: TRBV9; D gene: TRBD2; clone size: .; CDR3 protein: CASSGRLGTSSYNEQFF; CDR3 DNA: TGTGCCAGCAGCGGGAGGCTGGGGACTAGTTCCTACAATGAGCAGTTCTTC
J gene: TRBJ2-5; V gene: TRBV18; D gene: TRBD2; clone size: few; CDR3 protein: CASSPRRAGPQETQYF; CDR3 DNA: TGTGCCAGCTCACCTCGTCGAGCGGGGCCTCAAGAGACCCAGTACTTC
J gene: TRBJ1-5; V gene: TRBV7-9; D gene: TRBD1; clone size: few; CDR3 protein: CASSRTGVSNQPQHF; CDR3 DNA: TGTGCCAGCAGCCGGACAGGGGTTAGCAATCAGCCCCAGCATTTT
J gene: TRBJ1-6; V gene: TRBV19; D gene: TRBD1; clone size: .; CDR3 protein: CASSTGQGRSPLHF; CDR3 DNA: TGTGCCAGTAGCACAGGACAGGGTCGCTCACCCCTCCACTTT
J gene: TRBJ2-5; V gene: TRBV10-3; D gene: TRBD2; clone size: .; CDR3 protein: CAISVGRGGRETQYF; CDR3 DNA: TGTGCCATCAGTGTGGGCCGGGGGGGGAGAGAGACCCAGTACTTC
J gene: TRBJ2-1; V gene: TRBV19; D gene: TRBD2; clone size: .; CDR3 protein: CASSVLAGTYNEQFF; CDR3 DNA: TGTGCCAGTAGTGTACTAGCGGGTACCTACAATGAGCAGTTCTTC
J gene: TRBJ1-2; V gene: TRBV9; D gene: .; clone size: .; CDR3 protein: CASSVSDGYTF; CDR3 DNA: TGTGCCAGCAGCGTATCGGATGGCTACACCTTC
J gene: TRBJ2-7; V gene: TRBV5-6; D gene: TRBD1; clone size: .; CDR3 protein: CASSFGTGLYEQYF; CDR3 DNA: TGTGCCAGCAGCTTCGGGACAGGGCTCTACGAGCAGTACTTC
J gene: TRBJ1-6; V gene: TRBV19; D gene: .; clone size: .; CDR3 protein: CASSPGSNSPLHF; CDR3 DNA: TGTGCCAGTAGCCCGGGATCCAATTCACCCCTCCACTTT